The 19 T cell receptor beta chains below come from one sample, sequenced in a study of Graves' ophthalmopathy and Graves' hyperthyroidism. Amplified material comprised TCR beta CDR3 regions derived from RNA transcripts. First-round RT-PCR used HTBI primers; second-round multiplex PCR followed. A single record per CDR3 protein comes from TCRdb applying MiXCR to the multiplex PCR reads. Of 350,000 to 400,000 distinct CDR3 sequences in the sample, about 17% are singletons; the top ten hold around 1.6%. The sequenced material came from peripheral blood. The receptors originated from a woman in her late teens or twenties with Graves' ophthalmopathy.

This clonotype was picked up many times. This rearrangement joins TRBV3-1 to TRBJ2-7; possible D gene TRBD2, 6 bases. Germline V lookup: CDR1 LGHDT, CDR2 YNNKEL (reference sequence). The germline V and J ends were trimmed by 1 base and 1 base, with 11 bases remaining between them. The length of the CDR3 is 15 residues. DNA for the CDR3: TGTGCCAGCAGCCAAGTTGGCGCGGGATCCTACGAGCAGTACTTC. Its protein is CASSQVGAGSYEQYF.

This clonotype was counted ten times or more. The chain combines TRBV12-3 or TRBV12-4 with TRBJ1-1; D is possibly TRBD1 (6 bases). CDR3 size: 15 residues. Trimming took 2 bases from V and 10 from J, leaving 20 bases between them. The CDR3 bases are TGTGCCAGCAGTTTAAGTGACAGGAGCCGGTTAGGAGCTTTCTTT. Translated: CASSLSDRSRLGAFF.

This clonotype was seen ten or more times. Relative to the germline gene, one junction end is altered; a read error may explain this. The V call is TRBV7-3, the J call TRBJ2-6, with 7 bases identical to TRBD1. The germline gives CDR1 SGHTA, CDR2 FQGTGA. The CDR3 has 18 residues. Here the CDR3 reads CASSPTTGVGSGTNVLTF. CDR3 DNA sequence: TGTGCCAGCAGCCCAACAACAGGGGTCGGCTCTGGGACCAACGTCCTGACTTTC.

Turning to this clonotype: The junction departs from germline at one end; a sequencing error may be responsible. V gene TRBV6-1 combines with J gene TRBJ1-5, with 10 positions matching TRBD1. The CDR3 runs 16 residues. CDR1 and CDR2 from the germline V gene are MNHNS and SASEGT. The CDR3: CAISEAGTGGNQPQHF. The CDR3 DNA sequence: TGTGCCATCAGTGAAGCCGGGACAGGGGGCAATCAGCCCCAGCATTTT.

There are many counts of this clonotype. CDR3 sequence: CSVSGSAYEQYF. In DNA, the CDR3 is TGCAGCGTTAGCGGGAGCGCCTACGAGCAGTACTTC. The V gene is TRBV29-1, the J gene TRBJ2-7, with 8 bases fitting TRBD2. V lost 5 bases, J lost 2 bases, and 2 bases stayed unmatched. This CDR3 has 12 residues. Germline CDR1 and CDR2: SQVTM and ANQGSEA.

This clonotype was recorded many times. An end of the junction differs from the germline gene, which may be a read error. The gene calls are TRBV6-1 and TRBJ2-7; D gene unclear. The CDR3 spans 14 residues. In germline, CDR1 is MNHNS, CDR2 SASEGT. CDR3 in amino acids: CASNTADSSYGQYF. The CDR3 DNA is TGTGCCAGCAATACCGCTGATAGCTCCTACGGGCAGTACTTC.

In this sample, this clonotype turned up many times. This sequence joins TRBV20-1 and TRBJ2-7, with 8 bases lining up with TRBD2. With V trimmed by 5 bases and J by 4 bases, 16 bases remained unmatched. The CDR3 covers 16 residues. Germline-derived CDR1 and CDR2 are DFQATT and SNEGSKA (reference sequence). Written as DNA, the CDR3 is TGCAGTGCTCCACAATTTGCCGGGGGGGCTGGATACGAGCAGTACTTC. Translated: CSAPQFAGGAGYEQYF.

This clonotype was counted many times. CDR3 DNA sequence: TGCAGTGCTAGAGCGCGGGAGGGCCGGGGTTACGAGCAGTACTTC. Amino acid sequence: CSARAREGRGYEQYF. The J gene is TRBJ2-7, the V gene TRBV20-1, with 9 bases matching TRBD2. The CDR3 contains 15 residues. Germline V gives CDR1 DFQATT, CDR2 SNEGSKA (reference sequence). With V trimmed by 1 base and J by 4 bases, 8 bases remained unmatched.

This sequence joins TRBV20-1 and TRBJ1-2; no firm D call. Trimming left V 1 base short and J 6 bases short, with 15 bases between. The CDR3 is made up of 14 amino acids. The germline CDR1 and CDR2 sequences are DFQATT and SNEGSKA (reference sequence). Written as DNA, the CDR3 is TGCAGTGCTAGAGGGTGGGCGGCTCCCCATGGCTACACCTTC. Its protein is CSARGWAAPHGYTF.

This clonotype was recorded many times. The rearrangement joins TRBV28 to TRBJ1-5; 7 nucleotides agree with TRBD1. CDR1 is MDHEN and CDR2 is SYDVKM in the germline V gene. The junction had 11 bases not matched to a gene; V was cut back by 5 bases and J by 7 bases. This CDR3 contains 15 residues. CDR3: CASSLKTGLRQPQHF. The CDR3 DNA reads TGTGCCAGCAGTCTCAAGACAGGGTTGAGGCAGCCCCAGCATTTT.

This clonotype was recorded a few times. J is TRBJ2-7 and V is TRBV2, with 7 bases aligning to TRBD2. CDR1 is SNHLY, CDR2 FYNNEI, per germline. This CDR3 spans 15 amino acids. J gave up 1 base and V 6 bases, and 9 bases lay outside the gene matches. The CDR3 protein is CASSAGGDVSYEQYF. The CDR3 region has the DNA TGTGCCAGCAGCGCTGGGGGGGACGTATCCTACGAGCAGTACTTC. Looking up the rest from reference TRBV2 and TRBJ2-7 gives the full variable domain: EPEVTQTPSHQVTQMGQEVILRCVPISNHLYFYWYRQILGQKVEFLVSFYNNEISEKSEIFDDQFSVERPDGSNFTLKIRSTKLEDSAMYFCASSAGGDVSYEQYFGPGTRLTVT.

This clonotype was seen ten or more times. J is TRBJ2-7 and V is TRBV9; possibly TRBD1 or TRBD2 for D (6 bases each). The CDR3 extends over 15 amino acids. Germline CDR1 is SGDLS and CDR2 is YYNGEE. Between the trimmed V and J ends, which lost 0 bases and 7 bases, there was a span of 17 bases. CDR3 nucleotides: TGTGCCAGCAGCGTAGAGGGGGGCGCGGAACGGGAGCAGTACTTC. Its translation: CASSVEGGAEREQYF.

This clonotype is a singleton in its sample. V and J are TRBV6-1 and TRBJ1-2; 10 bases are a match to TRBD1. The CDR3 contains 15 residues. Germline loops: CDR1 MNHNS, CDR2 SASEGT. The junction had 11 bases not matched to a gene; V was cut back by 6 bases and J by 7 bases. The CDR3 protein is CASREPGQGLLGYTF. The DNA of the CDR3 is TGTGCCAGCAGGGAACCGGGACAGGGGCTCCTTGGCTACACCTTC.

At least ten counts were recorded for this clonotype. The chain recombines TRBV12-3 or TRBV12-4 with TRBJ1-5, with a tentative D call TRBD1 (5 bases). The V end lost 5 bases, the J end lost 1 base, and 9 bases lay between the germline ends. CDR3 length: 14 residues. The CDR3 sequence: CASSKTGSNQPQHF. For the CDR3, the DNA is TGTGCCAGCAGTAAAACAGGAAGCAATCAGCCCCAGCATTTT.

This clonotype was found many times. The chain carries TRBV7-2 and TRBJ1-5, with D hard to call. The CDR3 spans 16 residues. V shed 0 bases and J shed 2 bases, with 11 bases lying between them. Germline V lookup: CDR1 SGHTA, CDR2 FQGNSA. CDR3 DNA: TGTGCCAGCAGCTTAGCACAGATAAAGGGCAATCAGCCCCAGCATTTT. Residues: CASSLAQIKGNQPQHF.

This clonotype was counted at least ten times. The V gene is TRBV7-9, the J gene TRBJ2-4, with D perhaps given as TRBD1 or TRBD2 (5 bases each). This CDR3 is 17 amino acids long. The germline gives CDR1 SEHNR, CDR2 FQNEAQ (reference sequence). Between the trimmed V and J ends, which lost 1 base and 3 bases, there was a span of 16 bases. The CDR3 region is CASSLGGDRQSKNIQYF. In nucleotides, the CDR3 is TGTGCCAGCAGCTTAGGGGGAGACAGACAGAGCAAAAACATTCAGTACTTC.

This clonotype was recorded at least ten times. The V and J genes are TRBV6-2 or TRBV6-3 and TRBJ2-4, with D possibly matching TRBD1 (6 bases). The CDR3 sequence is 15 residues long. Germline CDR1 is MNHEY and CDR2 is SVGEGT. V was pared by 6 bases and J by 4 bases, with 16 bases between. The CDR3 region is CASSAHGTTKNIQYF. The CDR3 nucleotides read TGTGCCAGCAGCGCACACGGGACAACAAAAAACATTCAGTACTTC.

This clonotype was recorded at least ten times. The junction shows a germline mismatch at one end, possibly a read error. CDR3 in DNA: TGTGCCAACAGCTTAGTGGGTGGATTGGGGAGTGAAGCTTTCTTT. Translating it yields CANSLVGGLGSEAFF. The J gene is TRBJ1-1, the V gene TRBV7-2; D is unclear. The germline gives CDR1 SGHTA, CDR2 FQGNSA. CDR3 length: 15 residues.

This clonotype showed up many times. J is TRBJ2-7 and V is TRBV5-1; D is unresolved. The CDR3 is 14 residues long. Per the germline V gene, CDR1 is SGHRS and CDR2 is YFSETQ. Trimming removed 4 bases at V and 4 bases at J, with 15 bases between. CDR3 bases: TGCGCCAGCAGCCTCATCGTGAGTACGTACGAGCAGTACTTC. Protein: CASSLIVSTYEQYF.